A single sample is the source of the 14 T cell receptor beta chains below, sequenced in a study of Graves' ophthalmopathy and Graves' hyperthyroidism. The study amplified TCR beta CDR3 regions using RNA transcripts. The library came from an HTBI-primed first-round RT-PCR and a second-round multiplex PCR. Via MiXCR, TCRdb re-called the multiplex PCR reads, giving one row per CDR3 protein. The sample records 620,000 or so distinct CDR3 sequences, 20% to 25% being singletons. The specimen was peripheral blood. The receptors were sampled from a woman under 30 with stable Graves' hyperthyroidism. Some clones in this sample may be carry-over from other donors' samples.

This clonotype was counted ten times or more. The DNA of the CDR3 is TGTGCCAGCAGCGAAGAGGTGGGGGCGAACACTGAAGCTTTCTTT. It encodes CASSEEVGANTEAFF. This sequence joins TRBV9 and TRBJ1-1; perhaps TRBD1 as D (6 bases). V lost 3 bases and J 1 base, leaving 13 bases between the germline ends. Germline V gene data show CDR1 as SGDLS and CDR2 as YYNGEE. The CDR3 has 15 amino acids.

This clonotype appeared many times. V is TRBV20-1 and J is TRBJ1-2; unclear D gene. CDR3 size: 9 residues. V lost 6 bases and J lost 6, with 5 bases in between. The V gene's germline CDR1 is DFQATT and CDR2 SNEGSKA (reference sequence). CDR3 nucleotide sequence: TGCAGTGCGCAGAATGGCTACACCTTC. This translates into CSAQNGYTF.

This clonotype occurred many times. The chain employs TRBV6-5 and TRBJ1-3, with 7 bases aligning to TRBD1. Germline V gene lookup returns CDR1 MNHEY and CDR2 SVGAGI. V was pared by 4 bases and J by 0 bases, with 3 bases of the junction left unmatched. The CDR3 extends over 15 amino acids. CDR3 in DNA: TGTGCCAGCAGTTCAGGGGGACACTCTGGAAACACCATATATTTT. Amino acid sequence: CASSSGGHSGNTIYF.

In this sample, this clonotype turned up a few times. This rearrangement joins TRBV20-1 to TRBJ1-1; 10 nucleotides align to TRBD1. The CDR3 contains 14 residues. CDR1 and CDR2 from the germline V gene are DFQATT and SNEGSKA (reference sequence). J was trimmed by 3 bases and V by 1 base; bases with no gene match: 2. The CDR3, as DNA: TGCAGTGCTAGAGCCGGGACAGGGGACACTGAAGCTTTCTTT. Its translation: CSARAGTGDTEAFF.

In the case of this clonotype: One end of the junction is discordant with germline, which a read error may explain. The genes are TRBV6-1 and TRBJ2-7, with 8 bases that match TRBD1. The CDR3 spans 15 residues. Per the germline V gene, CDR1 is MNHNS and CDR2 is SASEGT. CDR3 DNA: TGTGCCAGCAGCGAAGGGACAGGTCGACCCTACGAGCAGTACTTC. Its protein product is CASSEGTGRPYEQYF.

The genes are TRBV27 and TRBJ2-7; no clear D. Between the trimmed V and J ends, which lost 0 bases and 0 bases, there was a span of 9 bases. From germline, CDR1 is MNHEY and CDR2 SMNVEV (reference sequence). The length of the CDR3 is 15 residues. CDR3 loop: CASSLSRAGSYEQYF. The DNA for the CDR3 is TGTGCCAGCAGTTTATCCCGGGCCGGCTCCTACGAGCAGTACTTC.

In this sample, this clonotype turned up many times. The V call is TRBV20-1, the J call TRBJ1-2; a weak D match, TRBD1 (6 bases). The CDR3 spans 12 residues. V dropped 6 bases and J dropped 4 bases, with 12 bases sitting between them. CDR1 is DFQATT and CDR2 is SNEGSKA in the germline V gene (reference sequence). Here the CDR3 DNA reads TGCAGTGCGCAGGGGCACGGCTATGGCTACACCTTC. Translating gives CSAQGHGYGYTF.

This sequence joins TRBV6-5 and TRBJ1-1; D not resolved. Looked up from germline, CDR1 is MNHEY and CDR2 is SVGAGI. There are 14 residues in the CDR3. Deletions cut 4 bases from V and 5 bases from J, with 14 bases between. For the CDR3, the DNA is TGTGCCAGCAGTTCCCTTTCCGGGAGTACTGAAGCTTTCTTT. Its protein is CASSSLSGSTEAFF.

Details on this clonotype: Since a much larger clone is just one base distant, this may be a read error. The CDR3 does not end in the conserved phenylalanine or tryptophan, so this is likely a read error. This chain uses TRBV6-2 or TRBV6-3 with TRBJ1-2, with 7 bases aligning to TRBD1. Germline V CDR1 and CDR2: MNHEY, SVGEGT. V shed 7 bases and J 2 bases; nucleotides not matched to a gene: 4. The CDR3 covers 13 residues. CDR3 DNA: TGTGCCAGCACTACGACAGGGAACTATGGCTACACCTAC. Amino acid sequence: CASTTTGNYGYTY.

A word on this clonotype: It may be a read error: a sequence one base away is much more abundant. This rearrangement joins TRBV25-1 to TRBJ1-2; TRBD1 might be the D (6 bases). Per the germline V gene, CDR1 is MGHDK and CDR2 is SYGVNS. The CDR3 is 15 amino acids. V was cut by 2 bases and J by 7 bases, with 17 bases left in between. CDR3 coding DNA: TGTGCCAGCAGTGAAAGGGTACAGGGTCTTGCTGGCTACACCTTC. The encoded protein is CASSERVQGLAGYTF.

Ten or more counts support this clonotype. The chain employs TRBV12-3 or TRBV12-4 and TRBJ2-5; TRBD1 or TRBD2 may be the D gene (5 bases each). Trimming took 6 bases from V and 5 from J, leaving 16 bases between them. This CDR3 contains 14 residues. The CDR3 loop reads CASRIGGSGETQYF. The CDR3 nucleotides are TGTGCCAGCAGGATTGGGGGATCCGGCGAGACCCAGTACTTC.

The sample holds many counts of this clonotype. The chain recombines TRBV9 with TRBJ1-6; TRBD1 might be the D (5 bases). V lost 0 bases, J lost 8 bases, and 15 bases lay in between. The V gene's germline CDR1 is SGDLS and CDR2 YYNGEE. The CDR3 has 16 residues. The CDR3 DNA is TGTGCCAGCAGCGTAGGAGGAGGGGCGGTACATTCACCCCTCCACTTT. It encodes CASSVGGGAVHSPLHF.

Ten or more counts support this clonotype. V gene TRBV6-1 combines with J gene TRBJ2-6; D call uncertain. V lost 4 bases, J lost 0 bases, and 7 bases lay in between. The CDR3 is 15 residues long. Germline V gene data show CDR1 as MNHNS and CDR2 as SASEGT. The CDR3 coding sequence is TGTGCCAGCAGTGGACAAAACTCTGGGGCCAACGTCCTGACTTTC. It specifies CASSGQNSGANVLTF.

The table lists this clonotype with a few counts. This may be a read error: a much more frequent sequence differs by one nucleotide. The chain has TRBV20-1 and TRBJ2-4; 8 bases fit TRBD1. The V gene's germline CDR1 is DFQATT and CDR2 SNEGSKA (reference sequence). The CDR3 loop spans 14 amino acids. The CDR3 here is CSASDRGTKNIKYF. The CDR3 DNA reads TGCAGTGCCAGCGACAGGGGAACCAAAAACATTAAGTACTTC.